This TCR beta chain was recovered during a study of beta chain features in type 1 diabetes. Reverse transcribing all isolated RNA meant expressed TCRB transcripts were sequenced. Profiled with immunoSEQ multiplex PCR; TCRdb holds only in-frame clones, not every one. This repertoire shows hundreds of thousands of clones, roughly 13% found once; its top ten account for 0.022%. Study results and caveats: Relative to healthy donors, patients appeared to have naive, central memory and Treg TCRB repertoires that were more similar. Significant though moderate, a shortening of TCRB CDR3s appeared in all four CD4+ subsets of Type 1 diabetes patients.

Of note for this clone: Antigen: not known.

The TCR comes from a man aged 18 to 30 with type 1 diabetes. Sequenced: naive CD4+ T cells from blood.

This CDR3 is CATSRGSRAQHF. CDR3 bases: TGTGCCACCAGCAGGGGCTCGCGGGCCCAGCATTTT. V and J are TRBV15 and TRBJ1-5, with D unresolved. The CDR3 covers 12 residues. Trimming removed 3 bases at V and 11 bases at J, with 11 bases between. CDR1 is LNHNV and CDR2 is YYDKDF in the germline V gene (reference sequence).